The 3 T cell receptor beta chains below come from one sample, sequenced in a study of regulatory T cells in long-lasting Graves disease. Time point described: newly diagnosed GD, antithyroid drugs for less than 3 months. Construction of the TCR library relied on RNA isolated from PBMCs. iRepertoire HTBI primers and Arm-PCR of CDR3 regions built TCR beta libraries. One entry per CDR3 protein results from TCRdb running MiXCR on the multiplex PCR reads. The sample includes approximately 300,000 distinct CDR3 sequences, approximately 20% of them seen just once. Sample: peripheral blood mononuclear cells (PBMCs), taken at new diagnosis, from a patient treated with antithyroid drugs. These receptor sequences come from a female donor with Graves disease.

This clonotype showed up many times. The chain is built from TRBV3-1 and TRBJ2-7, with 8 bases lining up with TRBD1. In germline, CDR1 is LGHDT, CDR2 YNNKEL (reference sequence). The CDR3 loop spans 15 amino acids. V was clipped by 1 base and J by 6 bases; unmatched bases: 8. In nucleotides, the CDR3 is TGTGCCAGCAGCCAAGCAGGTTGGACAGGGACCGAGCAGTACTTC. Translation gives CASSQAGWTGTEQYF.

Comments on this clonotype: This probably arose from a read error, given a far larger clone one base away. The CDR3 loop reads CPSNAGARNEQFF. In DNA form, the CDR3 reads TGTCCCAGCAACGCAGGGGCGAGGAATGAGCAGTTCTTC. The chain employs TRBV5-5 and TRBJ2-1; D might be TRBD1 (6 bases). CDR3 length equals 13 residues. Germline CDR1 is SGHKS and CDR2 is YYEKEE (reference sequence).

Comments on this clonotype: This may be a read error, as it is one base from a much larger clone. The chain is built from TRBV11-2 and TRBJ2-3; no reliable D call. The CDR3 contains 11 residues. Germline values: CDR1 SGHAT, CDR2 FQNNGV. The CDR3 spells CTSRQDIGQYF. DNA of the CDR3: TGTACCAGCAGACAAGACATAGGGCAGTATTTT.